This T cell receptor beta chain was observed in a study of blood T cell repertoires in COVID-19. Germline V gene lookup returns CDR1 MGHRA and CDR2 YSYEKL. The CDR3 runs to 17 residues. Unmatched junction bases numbered 7, after V lost 0 bases and J lost 1 base. The repertoire was sequenced with immunoSEQ multiplex PCR; TCRdb's copy has only in-frame clones and lacks some. The sample contains 55,000 to 80,000 clones, approximately 87% of which appear only once. V usage is TRBV4-1 and J usage is TRBJ2-3, with 7 nucleotides matching TRBD2. The sample taken for sequencing was peripheral blood. The receptor's source is a woman between 55 and 75 years old with acute or convalescent COVID-19. The CDR3 here is CASSQEMGLAGTDTQYF. Written as DNA, the CDR3 is TGCGCCAGCAGCCAAGAAATGGGGCTAGCGGGCACAGATACGCAGTATTTT.